This T cell receptor beta chain was identified in a study of cytomegalovirus exposure and HLA in healthy donors. Study observations and caveats: It was reportedly the case that the classifier diagnosed cytomegalovirus status with high specificity and sensitivity. Altogether, 160 or so TCR beta chains were recorded as cytomegalovirus-associated. There were a few CMV-associated chains whose specificity for CMV antigens was confirmed in vitro.

CDR3 length: 15 residues. V dropped 3 bases and J dropped 4; count of bases not matched to a gene: 5. The V gene's germline CDR1 is MNHNS and CDR2 SASEGT. Researchers ran the PCR with 60 Vbeta and 13 Jbeta primers. Data came from immunoSEQ multiplex PCR; TCRdb stores just in-frame clones and leaves some out. The table includes around 70,000 clones, about four fifths detected once. A word on this clone: The antigen is not known.

Unrecorded immune exposures were likely, despite nominal health at sampling. The V and J genes are TRBV6-1 and TRBJ1-2, with 10 positions matching TRBD1. This TCR derives from a woman in her 40s in good health and CMV-seropositive. What was sequenced was PBMCs. The CDR3, as DNA: TGTGCCAGCAGTGACGGGACAGGGGTCTTCTATGGCTACACCTTC. Translated, it gives CASSDGTGVFYGYTF.